This T cell receptor (beta chain) emerged from a study of blood T cell repertoires in COVID-19. This CDR3 has 17 amino acids. V lost 4 bases, J lost 7 bases, and 16 bases stayed unmatched. CDR1 and CDR2 from the germline V gene are MGHRA and YSYEKL. In the source study's methods: Reference gene primer amplification gave nucleated cell count estimates. TCRdb keeps only in-frame clones here, not all; method: immunoSEQ multiplex PCR. That table gives V, J and clone size, and the DNA gave D and trimming. The data show approximately 89,000 clones, over 70% seen once. The sequenced sample was peripheral blood. This TCR was recovered from a human donor in a cohort sampled during active COVID-19. The chain links TRBV4-1 to TRBJ2-7; TRBD2 aligns across 10 bases. The CDR3 reads CASSPQDGSGRRKEQYF. CDR3 coding DNA: TGCGCCAGCAGCCCCCAAGATGGTAGCGGGAGGCGGAAAGAGCAGTACTTC.